The sequence of this TCR beta chain was determined in a study of blood T cell repertoires in COVID-19. The wider study: The United States, Italy and Spain were the sources of the acute and convalescent COVID-19 samples. From T cells, B-cell-depleted T cells, or PBMCs came the material, which was cDNA or gDNA.

V lost 4 bases and J lost 7, with 11 bases in between. The CDR3 runs 12 residues. Per the germline V gene, CDR1 is LGHNT and CDR2 is FRNRAP. Assay: immunoSEQ multiplex PCR; the TCRdb copy retains only in-frame clones and omits some. This sample has hundreds of thousands of clones, with 83% found just once. Specimen: peripheral blood. The chain joins TRBV12-5 to TRBJ2-7; possible D gene TRBD2, 5 bases. This TCR was recovered from a woman between 35 and 50 years old with active or convalescent COVID-19. This CDR3 reads CASGSRGWEQYF. CDR3 DNA sequence: TGTGCTAGTGGTTCCCGAGGGTGGGAGCAGTACTTC.